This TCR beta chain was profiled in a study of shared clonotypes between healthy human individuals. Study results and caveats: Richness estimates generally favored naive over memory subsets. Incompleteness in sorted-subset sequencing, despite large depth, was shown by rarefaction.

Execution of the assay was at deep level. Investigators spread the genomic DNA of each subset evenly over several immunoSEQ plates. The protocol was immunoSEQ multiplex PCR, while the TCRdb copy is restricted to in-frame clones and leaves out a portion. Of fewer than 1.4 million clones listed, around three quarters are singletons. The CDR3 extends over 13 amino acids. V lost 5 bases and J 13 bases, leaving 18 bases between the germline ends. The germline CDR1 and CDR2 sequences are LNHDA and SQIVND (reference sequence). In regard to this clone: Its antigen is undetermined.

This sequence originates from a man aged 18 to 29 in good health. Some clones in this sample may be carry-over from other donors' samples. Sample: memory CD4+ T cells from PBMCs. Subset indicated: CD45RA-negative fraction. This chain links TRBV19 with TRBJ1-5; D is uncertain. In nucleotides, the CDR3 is TGTGCCAGTAGTGAAGGCCTCATGGGGATACAGCATTTT. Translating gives CASSEGLMGIQHF. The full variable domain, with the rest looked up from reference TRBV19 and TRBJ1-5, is DGGITQSPKYLFRKEGQNVTLSCEQNLNHDAMYWYRQDPGQGLRLIYYSQIVNDFQKGDIAEGYSVSREKKESFPLTVTSAQKNPTAFYLCASSEGLMGIQHFGDGTRLSIL.